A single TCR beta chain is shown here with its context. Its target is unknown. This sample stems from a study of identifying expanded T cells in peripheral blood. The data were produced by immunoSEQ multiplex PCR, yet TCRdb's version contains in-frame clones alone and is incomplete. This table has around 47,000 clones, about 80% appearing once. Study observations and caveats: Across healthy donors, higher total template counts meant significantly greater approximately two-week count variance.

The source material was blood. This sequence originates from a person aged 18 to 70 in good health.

CDR3 sequence reads: CASSLGESGMEQYF. The CDR3 DNA sequence: TGCGCCAGCAGCTTGGGCGAGTCCGGGATGGAGCAGTACTTC. The rearrangement uses TRBV5-1 and TRBJ2-7; a possible D gene is TRBD2 (5 bases). This CDR3 has 14 amino acids. The germline V gene has CDR1 SGHRS and CDR2 YFSETQ. V shed 0 bases and J shed 7 bases, with 14 bases lying between them.